These 28 T cell receptor beta chains were all obtained from the same sample, sequenced in a study of blood T cells in healthy people across ages. A sample-barcoded 5' primer and a J-beta primer mix were used in a second PCR of roughly 7 to 12 cycles. TCRdb re-called the 5' RACE reads with MiXCR, one entry per CDR3 protein. Seen here are about 1.8 million distinct CDR3 sequences, around half observed once, and the top ten hold 2.1%. The sample taken for sequencing was blood. These receptors were obtained from a middle-aged woman in good health.

This CDR3 reads CAAQNNGLTEAFF. DNA for the CDR3: TGTGCCGCCCAAAACAACGGACTCACTGAAGCTTTCTTT. This chain joins TRBV12-3 or TRBV12-4 and TRBJ1-1; D is uncertain. The CDR3 runs 13 residues. Trimming removed 11 bases from V and 4 bases from J, with 17 bases in between.

This clonotype has more than one count but fewer than ten. This chain links TRBV6-1 with TRBJ2-7; D gene uncertain. Germline-derived CDR1 and CDR2 are MNHNS and SASEGT. The CDR3 extends over 14 amino acids. With 3 bases removed from V and 2 bases from J, the gap between germline ends came to 11 bases. The chain's CDR3 is CASSDRVQTYEQYF. The CDR3 coding sequence is TGTGCCAGCAGTGACCGGGTCCAGACCTACGAGCAGTACTTC.

The chain links TRBV9 to TRBJ2-7, with 7 bases that match TRBD1. With V trimmed by 3 bases and J by 3 bases, 6 bases remained unmatched. The CDR3 length is 14 residues. CDR1 is SGDLS, CDR2 YYNGEE, per germline. The CDR3, as DNA: TGTGCCAGCAGCGACACAGGGGAGCGCTACGAGCAGTACTTC. This translates into CASSDTGERYEQYF.

The CDR3: CASSQQTHRHNEQFF. CDR3 sequence (DNA): TGCGCCAGCAGCCAACAAACACACAGGCACAATGAGCAGTTCTTC. The V gene is TRBV4-1, the J gene TRBJ2-1; D is perhaps TRBD1 (5 bases). Looked up from germline, CDR1 is MGHRA and CDR2 is YSYEKL. Deletions cut 2 bases from V and 5 bases from J, with 13 bases between. This CDR3 comprises 15 residues.

The chain carries TRBV20-1 and TRBJ2-1, with D perhaps TRBD2 (6 bases). Germline values: CDR1 DFQATT, CDR2 SNEGSKA (reference sequence). This CDR3 has 11 amino acids. CDR3 nucleotide sequence: TGCAGGGGGGGAAGGGGCGGGGAGCAGTTCTTC. It specifies CRGGRGGEQFF.

The rearrangement links TRBV11-2 to TRBJ1-4; TRBD1 aligns across 8 bases. V lost 1 base and J lost 6; bases outside the gene matches: 10. This CDR3 is 17 amino acids long. Germline V lookup: CDR1 SGHAT, CDR2 FQNNGV. This CDR3 is CASSLVVFGTGDEKLFF. The CDR3 bases are TGTGCCAGCAGCTTAGTCGTCTTTGGGACAGGTGATGAAAAACTGTTTTTT.

The chain recombines TRBV6-5 with TRBJ2-7; a weak D match, TRBD2 (5 bases). CDR3 length: 15 amino acids. The V gene's germline CDR1 is MNHEY and CDR2 SVGAGI. Trimming pared 0 bases from V and 5 bases from J, leaving 14 bases between. CDR3 protein: CASSYSTERVNEQYF. CDR3 bases: TGTGCCAGCAGTTACTCGACGGAGAGGGTTAACGAGCAGTACTTC.

The V and J genes are TRBV9 and TRBJ2-1; the match to TRBD2 covers 10 bases. The germline V gene has CDR1 SGDLS and CDR2 YYNGEE. Trimming removed 0 bases from V and 8 bases from J; junction bases left unmatched: 8. The CDR3 length is 16 residues. CDR3 loop: CASSVGPAGGLYEQFF. The CDR3 DNA is TGTGCCAGCAGCGTAGGCCCAGCGGGGGGGCTTTATGAGCAGTTCTTC.

The CDR3 sequence: CASSEQNTDTQYF. The CDR3 region has the DNA TGTGCCAGCAGTGAACAGAACACAGATACGCAGTATTTT. The chain has TRBV7-3 and TRBJ2-3; D gene uncertain. Trimming took 6 bases from V and 2 from J, leaving 9 bases between them. Germline V gives CDR1 SGHTA, CDR2 FQGTGA. The CDR3 is 13 amino acids.

This clonotype was counted a single time. The rearrangement uses TRBV28 and TRBJ2-7; tentative D call: TRBD2 (5 bases). The V and J ends lost 6 bases and 3 bases respectively, with 18 bases between them. CDR3 length: 15 residues. Germline V gene sequence: CDR1 MDHEN, CDR2 SYDVKM. The CDR3 nucleotides read TGTGCCAGCAGCACGCGGGCCCCGTCCGACTACGAGCAGTACTTC. This encodes CASSTRAPSDYEQYF.

The chain is built from TRBV9 and TRBJ1-2; maybe TRBD1 (6 bases). Germline CDR1 and CDR2: SGDLS and YYNGEE. V lost 10 bases and J lost 11, with 21 bases in between. This CDR3 spans 12 amino acids. DNA of the CDR3: TGTGCCGGCACCTCGGACAGAACCGGATACACCTTC. Protein sequence: CAGTSDRTGYTF.

The chain uses TRBV20-1 and TRBJ1-1, with 10 bases identical to TRBD1. J was trimmed by 0 bases and V by 3 bases; bases with no gene match: 4. The CDR3 extends over 15 amino acids. CDR1 DFQATT and CDR2 SNEGSKA come from the germline V gene (reference sequence). The CDR3 DNA reads TGCAGTGCTAGGGGGACAGGGGCCCTGAACACTGAAGCTTTCTTT. Translation: CSARGTGALNTEAFF.

This clonotype appeared a few times. The chain recombines TRBV14 with TRBJ1-6, with D perhaps TRBD1 (5 bases). The ends were cut back, 3 bases at V and 7 bases at J, with 10 bases in the middle. In germline, CDR1 is SGHDN, CDR2 FVKESK. This CDR3 contains 14 residues. CDR3 region: CASSQQGYNSPLHF. DNA for the CDR3: TGTGCCAGCAGCCAGCAGGGTTACAATTCACCCCTCCACTTT.

This sequence joins TRBV24-1 and TRBJ1-2; possibly TRBD1 for D (5 bases). V gave up 4 bases and J gave up 4 bases, with 12 bases separating them. This CDR3 region has 14 residues. Germline V lookup: CDR1 KGHDR, CDR2 SFDVKD. The CDR3 DNA reads as TGTGCCACCAGTGACCCTGGGGGTTCCTATGGCTACACCTTC. This codes for CATSDPGGSYGYTF.

This chain links TRBV2 with TRBJ2-7; 7 positions match TRBD2. With the DNA end fitting TRBJ2-5 better, the J assignment may be wrong. This CDR3 is 15 amino acids long. Per the germline V gene, CDR1 is SNHLY and CDR2 is FYNNEI. CDR3 nucleotide sequence: TGTGCCAGCAGCCGTCGGGCGGGGGACCAAGAGACCCAGTACTTC. Translating gives CASSRRAGDQETQYF.

The chain is built from TRBV28 and TRBJ2-7; D not resolved. The CDR3 spans 13 residues. Germline V gene data show CDR1 as MDHEN and CDR2 as SYDVKM. V lost 5 bases and J lost 12, with 20 bases in between. CDR3 in amino acids: CASSVNRVETVYF. The DNA for the CDR3 is TGTGCCAGCAGTGTAAACCGGGTGGAGACGGTGTACTTC.

The rearrangement uses TRBV30 and TRBJ2-4; D unclear. Deletions cut 0 bases from V and 13 bases from J, with 22 bases between. CDR3 length equals 15 residues. Per germline, CDR1 GTSNPN and CDR2 SVGIG (reference sequence). DNA for the CDR3: TGTGCCTGGAGTGTTGCGGAGCCCGGTATGCTTGAGCAGTACTTC. Translated, it gives CAWSVAEPGMLEQYF.

The genes are TRBV5-1 and TRBJ2-3; D call uncertain. The CDR3 has 16 residues. Trimming shortened V by 5 bases and J by 0 bases, and 16 bases separated the two germline ends. Germline CDR1 is SGHRS and CDR2 is YFSETQ. In nucleotides, the CDR3 is TGCGCCAGCAGAGGGCCAGGAGCTACTAGCACAGATACGCAGTATTTT. It encodes CASRGPGATSTDTQYF.

The V gene is TRBV5-1, the J gene TRBJ2-1; 8 positions match TRBD1. J gave up 9 bases and V 2 bases, and 4 bases lay outside the gene matches. The germline V gene has CDR1 SGHRS and CDR2 YFSETQ. The CDR3 has 13 amino acids. CDR3 in DNA: TGCGCCAGCAGCTTAACACAGGGGGGTGAGCAGTTCTTC. It yields the protein CASSLTQGGEQFF.

The genes are TRBV18 and TRBJ2-6, with unresolved D. CDR1 is KGHSH, CDR2 LQKENI, per germline. This CDR3 comprises 16 residues. Trimming pared 8 bases from V and 0 bases from J, leaving 14 bases between. CDR3 in amino acids: CASLLSIGSGANVLTF. For the CDR3, the DNA is TGTGCCAGCCTCCTCTCAATTGGCTCTGGGGCCAACGTCCTGACTTTC. Looking up the rest from reference TRBV18 and TRBJ2-6 gives the full variable domain: NAGVMQNPRHLVRRRGQEARLRCSPMKGHSHVYWYRQLPEEGLKFMVYLQKENIIDESGMPKERFSAEFPKEGPSILRIQQVVRGDSAAYFCASLLSIGSGANVLTFGAGSRLTVL.

The J gene is TRBJ1-2, the V gene TRBV28; D is unclear. The CDR3 has 14 amino acids. V was trimmed by 3 bases and J by 5 bases, leaving 13 bases between them. Germline lookup yields CDR1 MDHEN and CDR2 SYDVKM. CDR3 residues: CASSLSNRGYGYTF. The CDR3 nucleotides are TGTGCCAGCAGTTTGTCCAACCGGGGATATGGCTACACCTTC.

The rearrangement links TRBV2 to TRBJ1-2, with 7 bases fitting TRBD1. The CDR3 extends over 14 amino acids. Losses at the gene ends were 3 bases for V and 6 bases for J; bases not matched to a gene: 7. Germline V gives CDR1 SNHLY, CDR2 FYNNEI. The CDR3 spells CASSERQGPDGYTF. The CDR3 region has the DNA TGTGCCAGCAGTGAGCGACAGGGACCAGATGGCTACACCTTC.

J is TRBJ1-2 and V is TRBV19; weak D call: TRBD1 (5 bases). Trimming cost V 0 bases and J 5 bases, with 13 bases left between them. The CDR3 is made up of 15 amino acids. CDR1 and CDR2 from the germline V gene are LNHDA and SQIVND (reference sequence). The CDR3 here is CASSIDLRDPYGYTF. DNA for the CDR3: TGTGCCAGTAGTATAGATCTCAGGGATCCGTATGGCTACACCTTC.

The CDR3 sequence: CSSPDGNNYGYTF. CDR3 bases: TGCAGCAGCCCGGACGGGAATAACTATGGCTACACCTTC. This rearrangement joins TRBV29-1 to TRBJ1-2; D is unresolved. Trimming cost V 8 bases and J 1 base, with 14 bases left between them. Germline-derived CDR1 and CDR2 are SQVTM and ANQGSEA. CDR3 size: 13 residues.

Only a few counts were recorded for this clonotype. This chain uses TRBV25-1 with TRBJ2-3; TRBD2 is a possible D gene (6 bases). The CDR3 is 17 residues long. From germline, CDR1 is MGHDK and CDR2 SYGVNS. V was trimmed by 0 bases and J by 5 bases, leaving 18 bases between them. The CDR3 bases are TGTGCCAGCAGTGAATATATCTCCCCTTTGGGGGGAGATACGCAGTATTTT. This translates into CASSEYISPLGGDTQYF.

The V gene is TRBV9, the J gene TRBJ1-2; D uncertain. Germline V CDR1 and CDR2: SGDLS, YYNGEE. The CDR3 extends over 15 amino acids. Trimming removed 0 bases at V and 8 bases at J, with 17 bases between. CDR3 residues: CASSVEARSKGGYTF. CDR3 DNA sequence: TGTGCCAGCAGCGTAGAGGCCCGATCCAAGGGAGGCTACACCTTC.

A few counts support this clonotype. The chain uses TRBV20-1 and TRBJ2-2, with 10 bases fitting TRBD2. V shed 3 bases, J shed 6 bases, and the junction held 10 bases outside the gene matches. The V gene's germline CDR1 is DFQATT and CDR2 SNEGSKA (reference sequence). CDR3 length: 16 amino acids. CDR3 protein: CSASALAGVGAGELFF. The CDR3 nucleotides read TGCAGTGCTAGCGCCCTAGCGGGGGTGGGGGCCGGGGAGCTGTTTTTT.

This clonotype occurred many times. The rearrangement joins TRBV29-1 to TRBJ2-5; D gene uncertain. The CDR3 spans 11 residues. Germline CDR1 is SQVTM and CDR2 is ANQGSEA. V dropped 0 bases and J dropped 6 bases, with 5 bases sitting between them. The CDR3 spells CSVEDRKTQYF. The CDR3 bases are TGCAGCGTTGAAGATAGAAAGACCCAGTACTTC.